This T cell receptor (beta chain) was captured by sequencing in a study of response to subunit inactivated influenza vaccine (dated 2018 in TCRdb). At the level of the whole study: To follow how T cells responded to a trivalent subunit inactivated influenza vaccine, the researchers relied on deep quantitative profiling of the T cell receptor repertoire. The paper's findings and limits, for the study overall: The authors proposed that each seasonal influenza vaccination may bring in only a limited number of new T cells.

The CDR3 holds 14 amino acids from the cysteine to the phenylalanine. Of the read, only the CDR3 DNA is kept; its 42 bases are in frame from base 1. Relative to germline, V is missing 7 bases and J is missing 10 bases, with 7 bases of the junction outside any gene match. The germline V gene specifies MNHNS as CDR1 and SASEGT as CDR2. About this clonotype: Its antigen target is currently unknown. No quality values exist for individual bases; no much larger clone is one base distant.

The library was produced with RT-PCR. The run used an Illumina HiSeq 2500. Clones were called with MiXCR by TCRdb after fastp trimmed the public reads at Q25, and only in-frame beta chains were retained. Identical CDR3 proteins give one entry, which carries the most common genes and DNA. The sample table holds 700,000 to 800,000 distinct CDR3 sequences, of which about 18% were seen once. About a tenth of the sample lies in the top ten. In this chain, TRBV6-1 is recombined with TRBJ1-6; TRBD1 agrees with 10 junctional bases. The source is a man aged 50-59 years who received an inactivated influenza vaccine. Donor details come from another sample of the same person, matched by shared clones. This specimen was PBMCs from blood, taken 4 to 6 days after vaccination. The nucleotide sequence is given as TGTGCCAGCAATCCGACAGGGGGCCGATCACCCCTCCACTTT. Translated, this gives CASNPTGGRSPLHF.